The next 2 T cell receptor beta chains were all read from a single sample in a study of vaccination effects on CD4 cells after COVID-19. The culture ran for 10 days before CD4+ T cells were isolated. A PCR test confirmed that the person had SARS-CoV-2 infection between March and December 2020. Each participant was administered two doses of either the BNT162b2 or the mRNA-1273 vaccine. Profiling relied on immunoSEQ multiplex PCR, and the TCRdb table lists in-frame clones only, not all of them. The sample lists nearly 50,000 clones, around three quarters seen once, with roughly 5.4% in the top ten. Antigens of these TCRs are unknown. Here the sequenced sample was CD4+ T cells from PBMCs cultured without peptide, taken after COVID-19 vaccination. These receptors originate from a human donor who had a prior SARS-CoV-2 infection.

In this sample, this clone turned up once. This chain connects TRBV7-6 to TRBJ2-5, with 7 positions matching TRBD2. The CDR3 loop spans 15 amino acids. V trimming: 4 bases; J trimming: 5 bases; junction bases outside the gene matches: 10. The germline gives CDR1 SGHVS, CDR2 FNYEAQ. DNA for the CDR3: TGTGCCAGCAGCTACAAAGCGGGACCCAGGGAGACCCAGTACTTC. Protein product: CASSYKAGPRETQYF.

This rearrangement joins TRBV5-8 to TRBJ1-2; 8 bases fit TRBD1. V lost 4 bases, J lost 3 bases, and 5 bases stayed unmatched. Germline V CDR1 and CDR2: SGHTS, YDEGEE. The CDR3 is 14 amino acids. The CDR3 region is CASSQTGVDYGYTF. As DNA, the CDR3 is TGTGCCAGCAGCCAGACAGGGGTAGACTATGGCTACACCTTC.